One and the same sample provided the 32 T cell receptor beta chains below, sequenced in a study of CD8 T cells in Susac syndrome. RNA, at about 0.45 to 1 ug, was reverse transcribed with random hexamers. TCRdb re-called the immunoSEQ multiplex PCR reads through MiXCR, storing one row per CDR3 protein. The sample includes roughly 150,000 distinct CDR3 sequences, around 93% of them seen just once. The sequenced material came from CD4+ T cells from PBMCs. The origin of the receptors is a human donor in good health.

The chain recombines TRBV6-5 with TRBJ2-5; tentatively, D is TRBD2 (5 bases). V was clipped by 8 bases and J by 2 bases, with 12 bases between them. CDR1 and CDR2 from the germline V gene are MNHEY and SVGAGI. The CDR3 is made up of 13 amino acids. CDR3 protein: CASGPADQETQYF. DNA of the CDR3: TGTGCCAGCGGCCCAGCGGATCAAGAGACCCAGTACTTC.

This clonotype was recorded once. The chain links TRBV2 to TRBJ2-7, with 7 bases that match TRBD1. This CDR3 spans 15 amino acids. In germline, CDR1 is SNHLY, CDR2 FYNNEI. V lost 7 bases, J lost 3 bases, and 12 bases stayed unmatched. The CDR3 spells CASILYDRVVYEQYF. The CDR3 DNA is TGTGCCAGCATTCTCTACGACAGGGTGGTCTACGAGCAGTACTTC.

This rearrangement joins TRBV6-5 to TRBJ1-1; no reliable D call. This CDR3 has 14 amino acids. The V gene's germline CDR1 is MNHEY and CDR2 SVGAGI. Trimming left V 4 bases short and J 1 base short, with 10 bases between. Written as DNA, the CDR3 is TGTGCCAGCAGTTCCCCATGGGGGAACACTGAAGCTTTCTTT. Protein: CASSSPWGNTEAFF.

This chain links TRBV10-3 with TRBJ2-3, with 9 bases that match TRBD2. The V and J ends lost 8 bases and 2 bases, in that order; junction bases with no gene match: 8. The CDR3 runs to 15 residues. Germline assignment: CDR1 ENHRY and CDR2 SYGVKD. The CDR3 here is CAIATLAGYTDTQYF. The CDR3 DNA reads as TGTGCCATCGCAACGCTAGCGGGGTACACAGATACGCAGTATTTT.

This clonotype came up once. V usage is TRBV29-1 and J usage is TRBJ2-2; a possible D gene is TRBD2 (6 bases). Trimming shortened V by 4 bases and J by 2 bases, and 11 bases separated the two germline ends. The CDR3 is made up of 14 amino acids. The germline CDR1 and CDR2 sequences are SQVTM and ANQGSEA. In nucleotides, the CDR3 is TGCAGCGTTGCGGGGGATTTCAACACCGGGGAGCTGTTTTTT. Amino acids: CSVAGDFNTGELFF.

This clonotype is a singleton in its sample. The genes are TRBV5-1 and TRBJ2-2, with TRBD1 matching over 7 bases. CDR3 length: 14 residues. V dropped 6 bases and J dropped 0; count of bases not matched to a gene: 2. CDR1 is SGHRS and CDR2 is YFSETQ in the germline V gene. DNA for the CDR3: TGCGCCAGCATGGGACAGCCGAACACCGGGGAGCTGTTTTTT. This translates into CASMGQPNTGELFF. Supplemented by reference TRBV5-1 and TRBJ2-2, the full variable domain reads KAGVTQTPRYLIKTRGQQVTLSCSPISGHRSVSWYQQTPGQGLQFLFEYFSETQRNKGNFPGRFSGRQFSNSRSEMNVSTLELGDSALYLCASMGQPNTGELFFGEGSRLTVL.

The chain combines TRBV2 with TRBJ1-2, with TRBD1 as a possible D gene (5 bases). The CDR3 runs 13 residues. Per germline, CDR1 SNHLY and CDR2 FYNNEI. Trimming pared 7 bases from V and 7 bases from J, leaving 16 bases between. Here the CDR3 DNA reads TGTGCCAGCACCCCGATCTGGGGGAGTGGCTACACCTTC. Its protein product is CASTPIWGSGYTF.

This sequence joins TRBV19 and TRBJ2-1; D is possibly TRBD1 (6 bases). The CDR3 has 15 amino acids. The germline V and J ends were trimmed by 10 bases and 0 bases, with 16 bases remaining between them. Germline CDR1 LNHDA, CDR2 SQIVND (reference sequence). Here the CDR3 reads CATWGRGRSYNEQFF. As DNA, the CDR3 is TGTGCCACCTGGGGCAGGGGCCGCTCCTACAATGAGCAGTTCTTC.

CDR3 sequence: CASSPTTGFKNIQYF. CDR3 DNA sequence: TGTGCCAGCAGCCCAACCACGGGGTTCAAAAACATTCAGTACTTC. This sequence joins TRBV12-3 or TRBV12-4 and TRBJ2-4; TRBD2 is a possible D gene (5 bases). The CDR3 is 15 amino acids. The V gene lost 6 bases and the J gene lost 3 bases, with 15 bases spanning the gap.

The chain has TRBV7-2 and TRBJ1-2, with TRBD1 identical over 7 bases. This CDR3 region has 13 residues. After removal of 5 bases from V and 8 bases from J, the junction contained 8 bases not matched to a gene. Germline lookup yields CDR1 SGHTA and CDR2 FQGNSA. The CDR3 here is CASSHRGIPGYTF. The CDR3 DNA follows: TGTGCCAGCAGCCACAGGGGAATCCCAGGCTACACCTTC. Full variable domain (missing parts from reference TRBV7-2 and TRBJ1-2): GAGVSQSPSNKVTEKGKDVELRCDPISGHTALYWYRQSLGQGLEFLIYFQGNSAPDKSGLPSDRFSAERTGGSVSTLTIQRTQQEDSAVYLCASSHRGIPGYTFGSGTRLTVV.

The J gene is TRBJ1-2, the V gene TRBV7-3, with D tentatively TRBD1 (5 bases). Trimming took off 2 bases at V and 7 bases at J, with 11 bases between the two ends. The CDR3 has 13 amino acids. The germline V gene encodes CDR1 SGHTA and CDR2 FQGTGA. The CDR3 sequence: CASSLASGLGYTF. CDR3 sequence (DNA): TGTGCCAGCAGCTTAGCTTCGGGGCTTGGCTACACCTTC.

The chain recombines TRBV6-1 with TRBJ1-4; D might be TRBD1 (5 bases). Trimming cost V 3 bases and J 7 bases, with 12 bases left between them. This CDR3 region has 14 residues. CDR1 is MNHNS, CDR2 SASEGT, per germline. The CDR3 sequence is CASSDTWQGEKLFF. DNA for the CDR3: TGTGCCAGCAGTGACACCTGGCAGGGTGAAAAACTGTTTTTT.

This chain joins TRBV3-1 and TRBJ1-6; D unresolved. V was clipped by 1 base and J by 12 bases, with 7 bases between them. The CDR3 is 12 residues long. Germline CDR1 reads LGHDT; CDR2 reads YNNKEL (reference sequence). CDR3 nucleotides: TGTGCCAGCAGCCAAGGGGAGTTACCCCTCCACTTT. Protein: CASSQGELPLHF.

V usage is TRBV5-1 and J usage is TRBJ2-2; D might be TRBD2 (5 bases). Trimming removed 1 base from V and 4 bases from J, with 17 bases in between. There are 17 residues in the CDR3. Germline V lookup: CDR1 SGHRS, CDR2 YFSETQ. CDR3 nucleotide sequence: TGCGCCAGCAGCTTGAGGCCCTTGGGGAGAACCACCGGGGAGCTGTTTTTT. It codes for CASSLRPLGRTTGELFF.

The chain uses TRBV12-5 and TRBJ1-1; 10 nucleotides agree with TRBD1. Germline V CDR1 and CDR2: LGHNT, FRNRAP. The V segment lost 7 bases and the J segment 5 bases; nucleotides outside the gene matches: 4. This CDR3 comprises 13 residues. The CDR3 coding sequence is TGTGCTAGTGCCCGGGGACAGGGGACTGAAGCTTTCTTT. Translation gives CASARGQGTEAFF.

The V call is TRBV5-4, the J call TRBJ2-3; TRBD2 matches at 11 bases. CDR1 and CDR2 (germline): SGHNT, YYREEE (reference sequence). This CDR3 is built from 16 residues. V was clipped by 6 bases and J by 0 bases; unmatched bases: 6. CDR3 sequence reads: CASKLLAGGSTDTQYF. The CDR3 nucleotides read TGTGCCAGCAAGCTGCTAGCGGGGGGTAGCACAGATACGCAGTATTTT.

The V call is TRBV5-1, the J call TRBJ2-2, with D hard to call. V lost 7 bases and J 2 bases, leaving 12 bases between the germline ends. The CDR3 has 14 amino acids. From germline, CDR1 is SGHRS and CDR2 YFSETQ. As DNA, the CDR3 is TGCGCCAGCTTGGACGGACCTAACACCGGGGAGCTGTTTTTT. As protein: CASLDGPNTGELFF.

This clonotype was found a few times. The V call is TRBV6-1, the J call TRBJ1-5; 7 positions match TRBD1. Unmatched junction bases numbered 10, after V lost 7 bases and J lost 4 bases. Per germline, CDR1 MNHNS and CDR2 SASEGT. CDR3 size: 15 residues. The chain's CDR3 is CASTPQGTANQPQHF. CDR3 bases: TGTGCCAGCACCCCCCAGGGGACAGCAAATCAGCCCCAGCATTTT.

V is TRBV20-1 and J is TRBJ2-3; 8 bases fit TRBD2. This CDR3 region has 15 residues. Germline assignment: CDR1 DFQATT and CDR2 SNEGSKA (reference sequence). V lost 0 bases to trimming and J lost 5 bases; unmatched junction nucleotides: 7. This CDR3 reads CSARDRLAGLDTQYF. The CDR3 bases are TGCAGTGCTAGAGATCGTCTAGCGGGCTTAGATACGCAGTATTTT.

The V gene is TRBV6-5, the J gene TRBJ2-5; 9 bases match TRBD2. Germline CDR1 MNHEY, CDR2 SVGAGI. Germline trimming cut 4 bases from V and 5 bases from J; bases unmatched to any gene: 8. The CDR3 is 15 residues long. CDR3 residues: CASSSLRGGGETQYF. CDR3 nucleotide sequence: TGTGCCAGCAGTTCTCTGCGGGGGGGAGGGGAGACCCAGTACTTC.

The chain links TRBV6-5 to TRBJ2-3; 7 nucleotides line up with TRBD2. V gave up 4 bases and J gave up 2 bases; unmatched junction bases: 6. Germline loops: CDR1 MNHEY, CDR2 SVGAGI. The CDR3 extends over 15 amino acids. In nucleotides, the CDR3 is TGTGCCAGCAGTTCGTGGGGGGGTTCCACAGATACGCAGTATTTT. This codes for CASSSWGGSTDTQYF.

The V and J genes are TRBV18 and TRBJ1-5; D is uncertain. The CDR3 covers 13 residues. CDR1 is KGHSH, CDR2 LQKENI, per germline. Trimming shortened V by 6 bases and J by 4 bases, and 10 bases separated the two germline ends. The CDR3 protein is CASSLAQNQPQHF. In nucleotides, the CDR3 is TGTGCCAGCTCGCTAGCCCAGAATCAGCCCCAGCATTTT.

The V and J genes are TRBV7-6 and TRBJ1-3, with 7 positions matching TRBD1. Germline V gives CDR1 SGHVS, CDR2 FNYEAQ. V lost 3 bases and J lost 3; bases outside the gene matches: 2. There are 14 residues in the CDR3. The CDR3 spells CASSFQGGGNTIYF. The DNA of the CDR3 is TGTGCCAGCAGCTTCCAGGGGGGTGGAAACACCATATATTTT.

This clonotype is a singleton in its sample. The CDR3 loop reads CAWTPAGPSTDTQYF. CDR3 in DNA: TGTGCCTGGACCCCAGCGGGGCCGAGCACAGATACGCAGTATTTT. The chain has TRBV30 and TRBJ2-3; 7 positions agree with TRBD2. V lost 4 bases, J lost 0 bases, and 7 bases stayed unmatched. Looked up from germline, CDR1 is GTSNPN and CDR2 is SVGIG (reference sequence). The CDR3 spans 15 residues. The complete variable domain, with remaining parts taken from reference TRBV30 and TRBJ2-3, reads SQTIHQWPATLVQPVGSPLSLECTVEGTSNPNLYWYRQAAGRGLQLLFYSVGIGQISSEVPQNLSASRPQDRQFILSSKKLLLSDSGFYLCAWTPAGPSTDTQYFGPGTRLTVL.

The chain carries TRBV7-2 and TRBJ2-4, with 7 bases fitting TRBD2. The J segment lost 6 bases and the V segment lost 6 bases, leaving 8 bases of the junction unmatched. Germline assignment: CDR1 SGHTA and CDR2 FQGNSA. The CDR3 spans 14 residues. This CDR3 is CASRGGAGRNIQYF. CDR3 bases: TGTGCCAGCAGGGGTGGAGCGGGGAGAAACATTCAGTACTTC.

The chain couples TRBV5-1 to TRBJ2-1, with TRBD2 as a possible D gene (5 bases). V lost 4 bases and J 8 bases, leaving 16 bases between the germline ends. Germline CDR1 reads SGHRS; CDR2 reads YFSETQ. The CDR3 loop spans 14 amino acids. This CDR3 reads CASSPTRGRDEQFF. The CDR3 DNA reads as TGCGCCAGCAGCCCGACACGGGGTCGCGATGAGCAGTTCTTC.

The chain joins TRBV5-1 to TRBJ2-1; TRBD1 is a possible D gene (5 bases). Per germline, CDR1 SGHRS and CDR2 YFSETQ. The CDR3 loop spans 14 amino acids. The V end was cut by 1 base, the J end by 5 bases, with 10 bases between. This CDR3 is CASSLMGPDNEQFF. The CDR3 DNA reads TGCGCCAGCAGCTTGATGGGGCCAGACAATGAGCAGTTCTTC.

This clonotype appeared once. The V gene is TRBV2, the J gene TRBJ1-5, with D possibly being TRBD1 (5 bases). The germline V and J ends were trimmed by 3 bases and 4 bases, with 10 bases remaining between them. Germline V gene sequence: CDR1 SNHLY, CDR2 FYNNEI. The CDR3 totals 14 residues. The CDR3 here is CASSDRVVNQPQHF. CDR3 coding DNA: TGTGCCAGCAGTGACAGGGTAGTTAATCAGCCCCAGCATTTT.

J is TRBJ1-3 and V is TRBV7-2; D is uncertain. Germline V gives CDR1 SGHTA, CDR2 FQGNSA. This CDR3 region has 15 residues. Trimming took 6 bases from V and 0 from J, leaving 12 bases between them. The CDR3 sequence is CASSRSQNSGNTIYF. CDR3 in DNA: TGTGCCAGCAGTCGTTCACAGAACTCTGGAAACACCATATATTTT.

The chain employs TRBV3-1 and TRBJ2-2; 9 bases are a match to TRBD2. The CDR3 is 18 residues long. J was trimmed by 5 bases and V by 0 bases; bases with no gene match: 10. From germline, CDR1 is LGHDT and CDR2 YNNKEL (reference sequence). This CDR3 is CASSQEFAGGRGTGELFF. The CDR3 DNA is TGTGCCAGCAGCCAAGAATTTGCGGGGGGGCGTGGAACCGGGGAGCTGTTTTTT.

The rearrangement links TRBV30 to TRBJ1-2; D is unresolved. Trimming pared 3 bases from V and 6 bases from J, leaving 11 bases between. CDR1 GTSNPN and CDR2 SVGIG come from the germline V gene (reference sequence). The CDR3 length is 12 residues. The CDR3 loop is CAWRNPAHGYTF. The DNA of the CDR3 is TGTGCCTGGAGGAACCCGGCCCATGGCTACACCTTC.

The rearrangement uses TRBV19 and TRBJ1-2, with D possibly being TRBD1 (5 bases). V dropped 7 bases and J dropped 3 bases, with 9 bases sitting between them. The CDR3 runs to 12 residues. Germline loops: CDR1 LNHDA, CDR2 SQIVND (reference sequence). The CDR3 DNA sequence: TGTGCCAGTACGACAGACCACTATGGCTACACCTTC. Translation gives CASTTDHYGYTF.